The rows below give T cell receptor beta chains drawn from one sample of a study of T cell responses to AZD1222 COVID-19 vaccine. TCRdb's copy holds only in-frame clones and misses some; the assay was immunoSEQ multiplex PCR. The sample gives under 150,000 clones, roughly 91% of which show up once; approximately 5% is in the top ten. The material sequenced was peripheral blood, taken on day 0 of AZD1222 vaccination. The receptor source for this set is an adult in good health. CDR3s include the opening cysteine and the closing phenylalanine or tryptophan. The D gene is left open where the match is weak. Size values are once, few and many counts, or a class for expanded clones, and some rows have none.

j_call: TRBJ2-7; v_call: TRBV7-2; clone_size: once; d_call: NA; cdr3_aa: CASSLGVASPYEQYF; cdr3_nt: TGTGCCAGCAGCTTAGGGGTGGCTAGCCCCTACGAGCAGTACTTC
j_call: TRBJ2-7; v_call: TRBV7-2; clone_size: NA; d_call: TRBD2; cdr3_aa: CASSLDPPSGSFHEQYF; cdr3_nt: TGTGCCAGCAGCTTAGACCCCCCTAGCGGGAGTTTCCACGAGCAGTACTTC
j_call: TRBJ2-1; v_call: TRBV3-1/TRBV3-2; clone_size: NA; d_call: TRBD2; cdr3_aa: CASSQVRLAGNNEQFF; cdr3_nt: TGTGCCAGCAGCCAAGTCCGGCTAGCGGGGAACAATGAGCAGTTCTTC
j_call: TRBJ1-1; v_call: TRBV5-5; clone_size: once; d_call: NA; cdr3_aa: CASSLGGFVAFF; cdr3_nt: TGTGCCAGCAGCTTAGGAGGGTTTGTGGCTTTCTTT
j_call: TRBJ1-2; v_call: TRBV28; clone_size: NA; d_call: TRBD1; cdr3_aa: CASRGQGYGYTF; cdr3_nt: TGTGCCAGCAGGGGACAGGGGTATGGCTACACCTTC
j_call: TRBJ2-6; v_call: TRBV7-2; clone_size: NA; d_call: NA; cdr3_aa: CASGAGASGANVLTF; cdr3_nt: TGTGCCAGCGGAGCAGGGGCCTCTGGGGCCAACGTCCTGACTTTC
j_call: TRBJ2-1; v_call: TRBV10-2; clone_size: NA; d_call: TRBD2; cdr3_aa: CAISGREGSNEQFF; cdr3_nt: TGCGCCATCTCGGGACGGGAGGGGTCCAATGAGCAGTTCTTC
j_call: TRBJ1-2; v_call: TRBV7-2; clone_size: NA; d_call: NA; cdr3_aa: CASSLGLGGRKDGYTF; cdr3_nt: TGTGCCAGCAGCCTAGGTTTGGGGGGGCGTAAGGATGGCTACACCTTC
j_call: TRBJ2-1; v_call: TRBV2; clone_size: NA; d_call: TRBD2; cdr3_aa: CASTEGGRARNEQFF; cdr3_nt: TGTGCCAGCACCGAGGGTGGGAGGGCCAGGAATGAGCAGTTCTTC
j_call: TRBJ1-4; v_call: TRBV12-3/TRBV12-4; clone_size: NA; d_call: NA; cdr3_aa: CASSGGFNEKLFF; cdr3_nt: TGTGCCAGCTCTGGAGGGTTTAATGAAAAACTGTTTTTT
j_call: TRBJ2-7; v_call: TRBV5-1; clone_size: NA; d_call: NA; cdr3_aa: CASSSDRIPYEQYF; cdr3_nt: TGCGCCAGCAGCTCTGACAGGATTCCCTACGAGCAGTACTTC
j_call: TRBJ1-6; v_call: TRBV14; clone_size: once; d_call: NA; cdr3_aa: CASSQEFGQYNSPLHF; cdr3_nt: TGTGCCAGCAGCCAAGAGTTTGGGCAGTATAATTCACCCCTCCACTTT
j_call: TRBJ1-2; v_call: TRBV5-4; clone_size: NA; d_call: TRBD1; cdr3_aa: CASSLGNRGTANYGYTF; cdr3_nt: TGTGCCAGCAGCTTGGGGAACAGGGGGACAGCTAACTATGGCTACACCTTC
j_call: TRBJ2-1; v_call: TRBV29-1; clone_size: NA; d_call: TRBD2; cdr3_aa: CSAGKGTSGRVNEQFF; cdr3_nt: TGCAGCGCAGGAAAAGGGACTAGCGGGAGGGTGAATGAGCAGTTCTTC
j_call: TRBJ2-6; v_call: TRBV2; clone_size: NA; d_call: NA; cdr3_aa: CARRDDSASSSGANVLTF; cdr3_nt: TGTGCCAGACGGGACGACAGCGCCTCAAGCTCTGGGGCCAACGTCCTGACTTTC
j_call: TRBJ1-6; v_call: TRBV7-9; clone_size: NA; d_call: NA; cdr3_aa: CASSFGSDNSPLHF; cdr3_nt: TGTGCCAGCAGCTTTGGCAGTGATAATTCACCCCTCCACTTT
j_call: TRBJ2-3; v_call: TRBV9; clone_size: few; d_call: TRBD2; cdr3_aa: CASSERGGMGTDTQYF; cdr3_nt: TGTGCCAGCAGCGAACGGGGGGGAATGGGCACAGATACGCAGTATTTT
j_call: TRBJ2-7; v_call: TRBV7-9; clone_size: NA; d_call: TRBD1; cdr3_aa: CASTTGTGQSDEQYF; cdr3_nt: TGTGCCAGCACCACCGGGACAGGGCAATCTGACGAGCAGTACTTC
j_call: TRBJ1-1; v_call: TRBV19; clone_size: NA; d_call: NA; cdr3_aa: CASSIEYRAPNTEAFF; cdr3_nt: TGTGCCAGTAGTATCGAGTACAGGGCACCGAACACTGAAGCTTTCTTT
j_call: TRBJ1-2; v_call: TRBV6-5; clone_size: NA; d_call: NA; cdr3_aa: CASSYRSNYGYTF; cdr3_nt: TGTGCCAGCAGTTATAGAAGCAACTATGGCTACACCTTC
j_call: TRBJ1-6; v_call: TRBV3-1/TRBV3-2; clone_size: NA; d_call: NA; cdr3_aa: CASRERTDYNSPLHF; cdr3_nt: TGTGCCAGCAGGGAGCGGACAGATTATAATTCACCCCTCCACTTT
j_call: TRBJ2-2; v_call: TRBV2; clone_size: NA; d_call: NA; cdr3_aa: CASRKGPGGELFF; cdr3_nt: TGTGCCAGCAGGAAGGGGCCGGGCGGGGAGCTGTTTTTT
j_call: TRBJ1-2; v_call: TRBV11-2; clone_size: NA; d_call: NA; cdr3_aa: CASSFPNAYGYTF; cdr3_nt: TGTGCCAGCAGCTTCCCCAACGCCTATGGCTACACCTTC